A selection of T cell receptor beta chains follows, all from one sample in a study of blood T cell repertoires in COVID-19. Generated by immunoSEQ multiplex PCR, the TCRdb table keeps only in-frame clones and is missing some. The data show around 300,000 clones, with almost 90% seen just once and 1% held by the top ten. Input material: peripheral blood. Receptors originate from a woman in her thirties or forties with COVID-19, enrolled during active disease. CDR3s include the opening cysteine and the closing phenylalanine or tryptophan. D genes are given only for firm matches. Some rows have no size entry. The others give once, few or many, or a class for an expanded clone.

J	V	size	D	length	CDR3	DNA
TRBJ2-7	TRBV5-4	NA	TRBD2	13	CASSLAGSYEQYF	TGTGCCAGCAGCTTAGCGGGGAGCTACGAGCAGTACTTC
TRBJ2-1	TRBV11-2	NA	TRBD2	16	CASRPGTSGGPNEQFF	TGTGCCAGCAGACCCGGGACTAGCGGGGGGCCCAATGAGCAGTTCTTC
TRBJ1-5	TRBV20-1	NA	NA	10	CSASRGAQHF	TGCAGTGCTAGCAGGGGAGCCCAGCATTTT
TRBJ2-5	TRBV12-5	NA	TRBD1	15	CASARSDRGGETQYF	TGTGCTAGTGCTCGATCGGACAGGGGTGGAGAGACCCAGTACTTC
TRBJ2-7	TRBV5-1	once	TRBD2	17	CASSLGTSGSRGYEQYF	TGCGCCAGCAGCCTCGGGACTAGCGGGAGTAGGGGCTACGAGCAGTACTTC
TRBJ1-5	TRBV5-6	NA	TRBD1	14	CASSLGQGGQPQHF	TGTGCCAGCAGCCTCGGACAGGGAGGGCAGCCCCAGCATTTT
TRBJ2-7	TRBV27	NA	TRBD1	15	CASTLRGQVAGEQYF	TGTGCCAGCACCCTCCGGGGACAGGTTGCGGGCGAGCAGTACTTC
TRBJ2-5	TRBV18	once	NA	13	CASSLINQETQYF	TGTGCCAGCTCACTAATTAACCAAGAGACCCAGTACTTC
TRBJ1-4	TRBV14	NA	NA	16	CASSQLTGQANEKLFF	TGTGCCAGCAGCCAACTAACGGGACAAGCTAATGAAAAACTGTTTTTT
TRBJ1-3	TRBV5-4	NA	NA	16	CASSLARDRTGNTIYF	TGTGCCAGCAGCTTGGCCAGGGATCGAACTGGAAACACCATATATTTT
TRBJ1-1	TRBV29-1	NA	NA	11	CSVGAGTEAFF	TGCAGCGTTGGGGCAGGGACTGAAGCTTTCTTT
TRBJ2-5	TRBV30	NA	TRBD2	13	CACGLAGRETQYF	TGTGCCTGTGGACTAGCGGGAAGAGAGACCCAGTACTTC
TRBJ1-1	TRBV10-3	NA	TRBD1	12	CATRQGNTEAFF	TGTGCCACCCGACAGGGGAACACTGAAGCTTTCTTT
TRBJ1-2	TRBV27	NA	NA	16	CASRLMAGPSSYGYTF	TGTGCCAGCAGACTTATGGCAGGGCCTAGTAGCTATGGCTACACCTTC
TRBJ1-2	TRBV4-1	NA	NA	16	CASSQAGGSPTYGYTF	TGCGCCAGCAGCCAAGCGGGTGGAAGCCCAACCTATGGCTACACCTTC
TRBJ2-7	TRBV9	NA	TRBD2	15	CASSESSGSSYEQYF	TGTGCCAGCAGCGAGAGTAGCGGGAGCTCCTACGAGCAGTACTTC
TRBJ1-2	TRBV7-9	NA	NA	15	CASSLSSTGDHGYTF	TGTGCCAGCAGCTTATCCAGCACCGGGGATCATGGCTACACCTTC
TRBJ1-2	TRBV7-3	NA	NA	14	CASSYRSGFDGYTF	TGTGCCAGCAGCTACCGATCAGGGTTTGATGGCTACACCTTC
TRBJ2-5	TRBV7-8	NA	NA	12	CASSLSGQTQYF	TGTGCCAGCAGCTTAAGTGGCCAGACCCAGTACTTC
TRBJ1-2	TRBV27	NA	TRBD1	15	CASSGWTGTNYGYTF	TGTGCCAGCAGTGGATGGACAGGCACTAACTATGGCTACACCTTC
TRBJ1-2	TRBV18	NA	TRBD1	15	CASSPSIDRAYGYTF	TGTGCCAGCTCACCCTCAATCGACAGGGCTTATGGCTACACCTTC
TRBJ1-6	TRBV5-1	NA	TRBD1	14	CASTKGQGDSPLHF	TGCGCCAGCACCAAGGGACAGGGGGACTCACCCCTCCACTTT
TRBJ1-2	TRBV6-5	NA	NA	12	CASSYGTHGYTF	TGTGCCAGCAGTTACGGGACACATGGCTACACCTTC
TRBJ1-1	TRBV7-7	NA	TRBD1	13	CASSKQQGAEAFF	TGTGCTAGCAGCAAACAACAGGGGGCGGAAGCTTTCTTT